These T cell receptor beta chains were read from a single sample in a study of CD8 T cells in Susac syndrome. In TCRdb, the immunoSEQ multiplex PCR reads were re-called with MiXCR into one record per CDR3 protein. The sample has about 77,000 distinct CDR3 sequences; 85% to 95% are singletons. Sequencing used CD4+ T cells from PBMCs. The receptors stem from a human donor with Susac syndrome. CDR3s leave out the opening cysteine and the closing phenylalanine or tryptophan. Not every row has a clone size; where given, it reads once, few, many or a size class.

size	J	V	CDR3
-	TRBJ2-7	TRBV10-3	AISSTTELSYEQY
once	TRBJ1-1	TRBV6-5	ASSYSSRAKGTGLSAF
-	TRBJ2-3	TRBV6-6	ASSPGQNTDTQY
-	TRBJ2-7	TRBV20-1	SAPSTSGSGEQY
-	TRBJ2-6	TRBV12-3/TRBV12-4	ASSLIGANVLT
few	TRBJ2-7	TRBV29-1	SVNVQGALGEQY
once	TRBJ2-2	TRBV18	ASSPPGRLIANTGELF
-	TRBJ2-1	TRBV19	ASSPWTPGREQF
-	TRBJ2-2	TRBV28	ASRWTSGRVILNTGELF
-	TRBJ2-5	TRBV28	ASRVRETGQETQY
-	TRBJ2-5	TRBV5-1	ASSPEGYQETQY
-	TRBJ1-5	TRBV9	ASSVDGNQPQH
once	TRBJ2-5	TRBV5-1	ASSLGNSGSTETQY
-	TRBJ1-6	TRBV20-1	SARDQVTMGSYNSPLH
-	TRBJ2-1	TRBV7-2	ASSTDRGNEQF
-	TRBJ2-1	TRBV28	ASSFMVGQGPF
once	TRBJ1-1	TRBV20-1	SALSGSGTEAF
-	TRBJ2-1	TRBV3-1	ASSHLFTRTSGYYEQF
once	TRBJ2-7	TRBV13	ASSSSEGEQY
-	TRBJ2-1	TRBV5-1	ASSLTGGANEQF
once	TRBJ2-4	TRBV21-1	ASSTPVRVAKNIQY
-	TRBJ2-3	TRBV30	AWSMGRRDNTQY
-	TRBJ1-1	TRBV6-1	ASRFPGQGANTEAF
-	TRBJ2-1	TRBV27	ASMTSGRRSSYNEQF
-	TRBJ2-2	TRBV9	ASSVNIKELF
-	TRBJ2-2	TRBV25-1	ASSESRLAGVPGELF
-	TRBJ2-1	TRBV20-1	SALTSTTVRHEQF
-	TRBJ1-1	TRBV20-1	SATGSGTGVIENTEAF
-	TRBJ1-3	TRBV6-2/TRBV6-3	ASSYGTAGNTIY
-	TRBJ2-7	TRBV18	ASSPVGSGMAGYEQY
-	TRBJ2-7	TRBV7-3	ASSLGQGAPYEQY
-	TRBJ2-7	TRBV5-6	ASSPGSGQGPKQY
-	TRBJ1-1	TRBV7-8	ASRNDKQGGRGTEAF
-	TRBJ2-3	TRBV2	ASLSDPGDTQY
once	TRBJ2-1	TRBV28	ASSPSGSAFNEQF
-	TRBJ2-3	TRBV5-1	ASSRDEGAPSTDTQY
-	TRBJ1-1	TRBV6-6	ASRPAQGDGTEAF
-	TRBJ2-7	TRBV6-6	ASSNGQGGYEQY
-	TRBJ1-1	TRBV29-1	SVGLGSRGTEAF
-	TRBJ2-3	TRBV6-5	ASSSGQLTDTQY
-	TRBJ1-2	TRBV12-3/TRBV12-4	ASTGEGQAFYGYT
once	TRBJ2-5	TRBV5-6	ASSRTSTGETQY
-	TRBJ2-7	TRBV7-9	ASSLTFPYEQY
-	TRBJ2-4	TRBV20-1	SARTDQNIQY
-	TRBJ2-1	TRBV29-1	SALQGAAYNEQF
-	TRBJ2-2	TRBV6-5	ASSYRGGTNTGELF
once	TRBJ2-3	TRBV7-2	ASSLDVSTDTQY
-	TRBJ1-2	TRBV5-4	ASRITGAGGYT
-	TRBJ2-1	TRBV5-1	ASSHPGLAGHNEQF
-	TRBJ2-4	TRBV5-1	ASSLLGGTATSIQY
-	TRBJ2-7	TRBV4-2	ASSQETSEAYEQY
-	TRBJ2-5	TRBV5-4	ASSLLVSVEPTQY
-	TRBJ2-3	TRBV29-1	SGKKSTDTQY
-	TRBJ2-7	TRBV27	ASSFDPRSSYEQY
-	TRBJ2-4	TRBV19	ASSIDAARGTKNIQY
-	TRBJ2-1	TRBV7-6	ASSFDDEQF
-	TRBJ2-1	TRBV5-1	ASGQGGISYNEQF
once	TRBJ1-4	TRBV12-3/TRBV12-4	ASSFGSYGTGNEKLF
-	TRBJ1-6	TRBV3-1	ASSHRKDSPLH
-	TRBJ2-7	TRBV23-1	ASRPARRNYEQY